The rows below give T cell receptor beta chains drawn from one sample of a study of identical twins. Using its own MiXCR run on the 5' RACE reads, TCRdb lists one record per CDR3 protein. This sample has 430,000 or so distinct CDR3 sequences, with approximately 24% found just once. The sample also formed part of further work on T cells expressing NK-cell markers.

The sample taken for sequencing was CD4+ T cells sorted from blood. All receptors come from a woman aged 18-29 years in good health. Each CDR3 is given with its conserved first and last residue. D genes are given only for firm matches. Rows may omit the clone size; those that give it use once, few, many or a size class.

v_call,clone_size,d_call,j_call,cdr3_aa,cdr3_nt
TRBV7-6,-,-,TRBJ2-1,CASSQINNEQFF,TGTGCCAGCAGCCAGATTAACAATGAGCAGTTCTTC
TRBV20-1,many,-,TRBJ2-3,CSARAAPTDTQYF,TGCAGTGCTAGAGCGGCTCCCACAGATACGCAGTATTTT
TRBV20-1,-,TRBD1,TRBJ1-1,CSAEARGGRAPSAFF,TGCAGTGCAGAAGCCAGGGGGGGACGGGCCCCCTCTGCTTTCTTT
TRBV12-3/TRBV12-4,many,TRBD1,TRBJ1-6,CASSPGGRSYNSPLHF,TGTGCCAGCAGCCCAGGGGGCCGCTCCTATAATTCACCCCTCCACTTT
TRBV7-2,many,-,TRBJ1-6,CASSRANSPLHF,TGTGCCAGCAGCAGGGCGAATTCACCCCTCCACTTT
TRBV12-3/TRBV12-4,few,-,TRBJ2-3,CASSPPLLGDTQYF,TGTGCCAGCTCGCCCCCTTTGTTAGGAGATACGCAGTATTTT
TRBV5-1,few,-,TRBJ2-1,CASSTERRGYNEQFF,TGCGCCAGCAGCACGGAGCGGAGAGGCTACAATGAGCAGTTCTTC
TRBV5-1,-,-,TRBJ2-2,CASSVGSGTARELFF,TGCGCCAGCAGCGTGGGTAGCGGGACAGCTCGGGAGCTGTTTTTT
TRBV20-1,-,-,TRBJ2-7,CSASGPLNEQYF,TGCAGTGCTAGCGGGCCTCTAAACGAGCAGTACTTC
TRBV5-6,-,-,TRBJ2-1,CASSRRGAGVPNEQFF,TGTGCCAGCAGCCGACGGGGGGCGGGAGTCCCGAATGAGCAGTTCTTC
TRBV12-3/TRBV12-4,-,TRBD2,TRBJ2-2,CASSRAGADTGELFF,TGTGCCAGCAGCAGAGCGGGGGCCGACACCGGGGAGCTGTTTTTT
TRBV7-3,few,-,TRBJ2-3,CASRQTVGDTQYF,TGTGCCAGCAGGCAGACCGTTGGAGATACGCAGTATTTT
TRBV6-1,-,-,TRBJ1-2,CASSEAARGSYGYTF,TGTGCCAGCAGTGAAGCGGCCAGGGGATCTTATGGCTACACCTTC
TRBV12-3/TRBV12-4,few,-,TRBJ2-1,CASSELGLFYNEQFF,TGTGCCAGCAGTGAGTTGGGACTTTTTTACAATGAGCAGTTCTTC
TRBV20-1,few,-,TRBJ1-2,CSAFRADNYGYTF,TGCAGTGCGTTTAGGGCGGATAACTATGGCTACACCTTC
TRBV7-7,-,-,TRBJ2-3,CASSLDAVGVGTDTQYF,TGTGCCAGCAGCTTAGACGCCGTGGGGGTTGGAACAGATACGCAGTATTTT
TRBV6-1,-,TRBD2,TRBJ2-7,CASRPTSGGIYEQYF,TGTGCCAGCAGACCGACTAGCGGGGGGATATACGAGCAGTACTTC
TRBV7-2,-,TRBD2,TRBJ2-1,CASSLHTSGYNEQFF,TGTGCCAGCAGCTTACATACTAGCGGGTACAATGAGCAGTTCTTC
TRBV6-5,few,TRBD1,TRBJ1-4,CASSYRTGTGIEKLFF,TGTGCCAGCAGTTACCGGACCGGGACAGGGATCGAAAAACTGTTTTTT
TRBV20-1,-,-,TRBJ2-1,CSARDYRTEPYNEQFF,TGCAGTGCTAGAGATTATCGGACGGAACCTTACAATGAGCAGTTCTTC
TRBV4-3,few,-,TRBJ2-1,CASSQGDSGLEQFF,TGCGCCAGCAGCCAAGGTGATAGCGGCCTCGAGCAGTTCTTC
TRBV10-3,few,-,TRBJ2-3,CAISESVYF,TGTGCCATCAGTGAGTCAGTGTATTTT
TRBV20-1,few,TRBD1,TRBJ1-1,CSASQGAGAEAFF,TGCAGTGCTAGTCAGGGGGCTGGAGCTGAAGCTTTCTTT
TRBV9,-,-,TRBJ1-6,CASSGVEENSPLHF,TGTGCCAGCAGCGGAGTTGAGGAGAATTCACCCCTCCACTTT
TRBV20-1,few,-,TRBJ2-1,CSASQRRDEQFF,TGCAGTGCTAGCCAACGCCGGGATGAGCAGTTCTTC
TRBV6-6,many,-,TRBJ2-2,CARGDISSGELFF,TGTGCCAGAGGAGACATCTCGTCCGGGGAGCTGTTTTTT
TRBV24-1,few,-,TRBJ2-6,CATSDGGRGDSGANVLTF,TGTGCCACCAGTGATGGAGGCAGGGGGGACTCTGGGGCCAACGTCCTGACTTTC
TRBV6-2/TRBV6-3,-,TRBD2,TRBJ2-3,CATRRSLAEITDTQYF,TGTGCCACCAGACGTTCTCTAGCGGAAATCACAGATACGCAGTATTTT
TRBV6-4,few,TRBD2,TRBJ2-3,CASSESSGSTDTQYF,TGTGCCAGCAGTGAGTCTAGCGGGAGCACAGATACGCAGTATTTT
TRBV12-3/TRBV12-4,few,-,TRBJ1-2,CASSLYSDSNYGYTF,TGTGCCAGCAGTTTATACTCAGACAGCAACTATGGCTACACCTTC
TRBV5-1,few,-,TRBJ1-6,CASSLDSSPLHF,TGCGCCAGCAGCTTGGACAGTTCACCCCTCCACTTT
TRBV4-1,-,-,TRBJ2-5,CASSLAAQETQYF,TGCGCCAGCAGTTTAGCGGCTCAAGAGACCCAGTACTTC
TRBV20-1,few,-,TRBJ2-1,CSASWSGRGEPEQFF,TGCAGTGCTAGTTGGTCCGGCAGAGGGGAGCCTGAGCAGTTCTTC
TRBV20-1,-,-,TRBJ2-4,CSAPEGAKNIQYF,TGCAGCGCCCCGGAGGGGGCCAAAAACATTCAGTACTTC
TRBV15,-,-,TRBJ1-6,CATSRGKEANSPLHF,TGTGCCACCAGCAGAGGCAAGGAGGCTAATTCACCCCTCCACTTT
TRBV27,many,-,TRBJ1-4,CASRRRVEANEKLFF,TGTGCCAGCAGGAGGAGGGTAGAGGCTAATGAAAAACTGTTTTTT
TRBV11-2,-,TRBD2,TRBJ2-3,CASSSILLAGTDTQYF,TGTGCCAGCAGCTCAATCCTACTAGCGGGCACAGATACGCAGTATTTT
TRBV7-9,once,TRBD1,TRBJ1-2,CASRETGYGYTF,TGTGCCAGCAGAGAGACAGGGTACGGCTACACCTTC
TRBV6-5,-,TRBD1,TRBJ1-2,CASSYSRRTGAYGYTF,TGTGCCAGCAGTTACTCGAGGAGGACAGGGGCCTATGGCTACACCTTC
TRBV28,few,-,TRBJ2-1,CASSLTLANEQFF,TGTGCCAGCAGTTTGACACTAGCAAATGAGCAGTTCTTC
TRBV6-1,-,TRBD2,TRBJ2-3,CASISGGASDTQYF,TGTGCCAGCATAAGCGGGGGGGCCTCAGATACGCAGTATTTT
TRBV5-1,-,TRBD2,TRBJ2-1,CASSERAGEYNEQFF,TGCGCCAGCAGCGAGAGGGCGGGGGAATACAATGAGCAGTTCTTC
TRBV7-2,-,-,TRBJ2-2,CASSISSSTGELFF,TGTGCCAGCAGCATCTCTAGCAGCACCGGGGAGCTGTTTTTT
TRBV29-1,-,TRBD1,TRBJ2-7,CSAYRGDSYEQYF,TGCAGCGCATACAGGGGAGACTCCTACGAGCAGTACTTC
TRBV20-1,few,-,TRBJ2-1,CSALSGGQFF,TGCAGTGCTCTGTCCGGGGGACAGTTCTTC
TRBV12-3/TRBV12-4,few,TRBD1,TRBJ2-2,CASRGRQGWGGELFF,TGTGCCAGCAGGGGACGACAGGGGTGGGGCGGGGAGCTGTTTTTT
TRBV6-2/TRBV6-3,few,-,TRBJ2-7,CASSPGPPDYEQYF,TGTGCCAGCAGTCCCGGGCCGCCTGACTACGAGCAGTACTTC
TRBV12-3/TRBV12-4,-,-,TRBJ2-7,CASSLYSTYEQYF,TGTGCCAGCAGTTTATACAGTACCTACGAGCAGTACTTC
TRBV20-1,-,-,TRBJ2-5,CSASRRKDVGTQYF,TGCAGTGCTAGCAGAAGGAAGGACGTGGGGACCCAGTACTTC
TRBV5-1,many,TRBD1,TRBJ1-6,CASSLAPGQGWDSPLHF,TGCGCCAGCAGCTTGGCTCCGGGACAGGGGTGGGATTCACCCCTCCACTTT
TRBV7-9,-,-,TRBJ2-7,CASSLNVGEQYF,TGTGCCAGCAGCTTAAACGTTGGCGAGCAGTACTTC
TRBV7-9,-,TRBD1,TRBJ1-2,CASSLAGQGGYTF,TGTGCCAGCAGCTTAGCGGGACAGGGAGGCTACACCTTC
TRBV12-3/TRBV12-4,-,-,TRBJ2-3,CASSLRSGTTDTQYF,TGTGCCAGCAGTTTAAGGAGCGGAACCACAGATACGCAGTATTTT
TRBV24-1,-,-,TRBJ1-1,CATRGGHTEAFF,TGTGCCACCAGAGGGGGACACACTGAAGCTTTCTTT
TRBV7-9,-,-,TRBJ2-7,CASSLKGPGEQYF,TGTGCCAGCAGCTTAAAGGGCCCGGGCGAGCAGTACTTC
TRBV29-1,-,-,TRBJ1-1,CSVMGARRTEAFF,TGCAGCGTTATGGGGGCGCGTCGCACTGAAGCTTTCTTT
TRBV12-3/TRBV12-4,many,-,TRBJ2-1,CASSTLYNEQFF,TGTGCCAGCAGTACACTTTACAATGAGCAGTTCTTC